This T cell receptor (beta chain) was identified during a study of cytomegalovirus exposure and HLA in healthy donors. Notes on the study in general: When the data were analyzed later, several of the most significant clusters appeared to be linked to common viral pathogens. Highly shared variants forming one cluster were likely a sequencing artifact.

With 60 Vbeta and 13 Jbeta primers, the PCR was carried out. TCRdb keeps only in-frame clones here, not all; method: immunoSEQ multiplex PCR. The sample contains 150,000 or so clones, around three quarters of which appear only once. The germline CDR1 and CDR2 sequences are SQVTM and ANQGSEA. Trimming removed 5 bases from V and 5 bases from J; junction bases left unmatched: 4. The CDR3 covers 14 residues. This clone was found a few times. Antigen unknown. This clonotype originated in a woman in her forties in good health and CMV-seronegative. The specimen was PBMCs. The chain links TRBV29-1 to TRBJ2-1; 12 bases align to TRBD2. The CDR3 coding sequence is TGCAGCGTTCTTACTAGCGGGAGGCACAATGAGCAGTTCTTC. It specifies CSVLTSGRHNEQFF.